This T cell receptor (beta chain) was sequenced for a study of cytomegalovirus exposure and HLA in healthy donors. Overall study results and limits: Being indistinguishable, some V segments were excluded, TRBV6-2 and TRBV6-3 among them.

The germline CDR1 and CDR2 sequences are SGHTA and FQGNSA. The V gene lost 5 bases and the J gene lost 5 bases, with 18 bases spanning the gap. CDR3 length equals 16 residues. This PCR relied on a set of 60 Vbeta primers and 13 Jbeta primers. Profiled with immunoSEQ multiplex PCR; TCRdb holds only in-frame clones, not every one. The data contain 150,000 to 200,000 clones, 75% to 80% of them seen just once; the ten biggest clones take up less than 15%. Only a few counts were recorded for this clone. Antigen: not known. The chain links TRBV7-2 to TRBJ1-4; a weak D match, TRBD1 (6 bases). This sequence originates from a woman aged 25 to 39 in good health and CMV-seropositive. The sequencing input was PBMCs. The CDR3 here is CASSHGGAGLNEKLFF. The CDR3 DNA sequence: TGTGCCAGCAGCCACGGGGGGGCAGGCCTAAATGAAAAACTGTTTTTT.